This TCR beta chain appears in the sequencing data of a study of Ad26.COV2.S vaccination and SARS-CoV-2 variants. The overall study: Ad26.COV2.S shots went into the muscle once or twice, 56 days apart.

With 5 bases clipped from V and 1 base from J, the junction kept 9 bases outside the gene matches. CDR1 is SGHTA and CDR2 is FQGNSA in the germline V gene. This CDR3 has 17 amino acids. Whole-study results and caveats: Those who received vaccine or placebo ended up with similar non-spike TCR breadth.

Profiled with immunoSEQ multiplex PCR; TCRdb holds only in-frame clones, not every one. The table shows 450,000 to 550,000 clones, with around 89% occurring only once. Described treatment: roughly 20 received Ad26.COV2.S at low or high dose, single or two shots; five or six received placebo; per-sample allocation not given. Specimen acquisition occurred on day 63 following the initial vaccine or placebo injection. A word on this clone: Antigen unknown.

Specimen: peripheral blood, collected in a trial of Ad26.COV2.S vaccine versus placebo. The source is a person aged 18-60 years who received the Ad26.COV2.S COVID-19 vaccine or a placebo. The genes are TRBV7-2 and TRBJ2-7, with TRBD2 identical over 12 bases. The chain's CDR3 is CASSLPGLAGPSYEQYF. CDR3 bases: TGTGCCAGCAGCCTACCGGGACTAGCGGGCCCTTCCTACGAGCAGTACTTC.